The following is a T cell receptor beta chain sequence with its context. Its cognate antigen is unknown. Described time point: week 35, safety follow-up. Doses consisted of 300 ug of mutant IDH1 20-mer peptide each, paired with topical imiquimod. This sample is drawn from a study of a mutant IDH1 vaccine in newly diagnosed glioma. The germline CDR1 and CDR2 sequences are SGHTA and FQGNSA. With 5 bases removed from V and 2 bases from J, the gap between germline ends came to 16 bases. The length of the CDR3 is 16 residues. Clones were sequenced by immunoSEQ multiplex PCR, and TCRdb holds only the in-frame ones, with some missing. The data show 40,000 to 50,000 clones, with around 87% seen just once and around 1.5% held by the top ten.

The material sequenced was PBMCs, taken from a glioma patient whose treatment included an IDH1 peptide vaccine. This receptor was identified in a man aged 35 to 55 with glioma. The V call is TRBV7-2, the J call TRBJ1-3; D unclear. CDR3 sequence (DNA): TGTGCCAGCAGCCCCTTGACTTATCTCGCTGGAAACACCATATATTTT. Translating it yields CASSPLTYLAGNTIYF.